These 28 T cell receptor beta chains share one sample of origin, sequenced in a study of shared clonotypes between healthy human individuals. TCRdb's copy holds only in-frame clones and misses some; the assay was immunoSEQ multiplex PCR. The sample lists 1,500,000 or so clones, just under 99% occurring once. The sample comprised naive CD4+ T cells sorted from blood. Subset described: CD45RA+ positively selected. These receptors were collected from a man in his thirties or forties in good health.

This chain uses TRBV19 with TRBJ1-1; 8 bases fit TRBD1. Germline V gene data show CDR1 as LNHDA and CDR2 as SQIVND (reference sequence). This CDR3 is 16 amino acids long. V dropped 3 bases and J dropped 4; count of bases not matched to a gene: 10. CDR3: CASSIQGALRPTEAFF. CDR3 DNA sequence: TGTGCCAGTAGTATTCAGGGGGCGTTGCGTCCCACTGAAGCTTTCTTT.

The chain combines TRBV5-4 with TRBJ2-1, with D possibly matching TRBD1 (6 bases). V lost 3 bases and J 7 bases, leaving 11 bases between the germline ends. The CDR3 is 13 residues long. Germline values: CDR1 SGHNT, CDR2 YYREEE (reference sequence). The CDR3 sequence is CASSSGQPNEQFF. For the CDR3, the DNA is TGTGCCAGCAGCTCTGGACAGCCTAATGAGCAGTTCTTC.

The rearrangement links TRBV7-9 to TRBJ1-2; D call uncertain. V lost 5 bases and J lost 5, with 24 bases in between. CDR3 size: 17 residues. Per germline, CDR1 SEHNR and CDR2 FQNEAQ (reference sequence). CDR3 DNA: TGTGCCAGCAGCCCTTTGGAGGCGACACGAGCAAAATATGGCTACACCTTC. Amino acids: CASSPLEATRAKYGYTF.

This clone was detected only once. The chain couples TRBV18 to TRBJ1-5; D gene uncertain. The germline V gene encodes CDR1 KGHSH and CDR2 LQKENI. The CDR3 runs 12 residues. Trimming left V 2 bases short and J 4 bases short, with 3 bases between. The CDR3 DNA sequence: TGTGCCAGCTCACCAAGAAATCAGCCCCAGCATTTT. Protein product: CASSPRNQPQHF.

The V call is TRBV28, the J call TRBJ1-4, with D possibly being TRBD1 (5 bases). This CDR3 has 15 amino acids. Trimming cost V 4 bases and J 4 bases, with 13 bases left between them. The V gene's germline CDR1 is MDHEN and CDR2 SYDVKM. The CDR3 loop is CASSSTGAGNEKLFF. The CDR3 DNA sequence: TGTGCCAGCAGTTCGACCGGGGCCGGTAATGAAAAACTGTTTTTT.

The chain employs TRBV15 and TRBJ2-3; TRBD2 agrees at 9 bases. Germline CDR1 and CDR2: LNHNV and YYDKDF (reference sequence). J was trimmed by 8 bases and V by 4 bases; bases with no gene match: 10. The CDR3 is 15 residues long. The DNA for the CDR3 is TGTGCCACCAGCACGATAGCGGGAGCGAGTAGTACGCAGTATTTT. It specifies CATSTIAGASSTQYF. The complete variable domain, with remaining parts taken from reference TRBV15 and TRBJ2-3, reads DAMVIQNPRYQVTQFGKPVTLSCSQTLNHNVMYWYQQKSSQAPKLLFHYYDKDFNNEADTPDNFQSRRPNTSFCFLDIRSPGLGDTAMYLCATSTIAGASSTQYFGPGTRLTVL.

The J gene is TRBJ1-1, the V gene TRBV6-1, with D hard to call. Germline lookup yields CDR1 MNHNS and CDR2 SASEGT. This CDR3 has 13 amino acids. V gave up 4 bases and J gave up 4 bases, with 10 bases separating them. In nucleotides, the CDR3 is TGTGCCAGCAGTGCCATTTGGGCCACTGAAGCTTTCTTT. It yields the protein CASSAIWATEAFF.

V usage is TRBV5-4 and J usage is TRBJ2-1, with unresolved D. CDR3 length: 14 residues. Trimming removed 4 bases at V and 6 bases at J, with 14 bases between. The germline V gene encodes CDR1 SGHNT and CDR2 YYREEE (reference sequence). Written as DNA, the CDR3 is TGTGCCAGCAGCCCCGGCGGTGGGTTCAATGAGCAGTTCTTC. It yields the protein CASSPGGGFNEQFF.

The rearrangement uses TRBV19 and TRBJ1-5; D is possibly TRBD1 (5 bases). Deletions cut 7 bases from V and 5 bases from J, with 9 bases between. This CDR3 comprises 12 residues. In germline, CDR1 is LNHDA, CDR2 SQIVND (reference sequence). As DNA, the CDR3 is TGTGCCAGTAAGGACAATGATCAGCCCCAGCATTTT. This translates into CASKDNDQPQHF. Supplemented by reference TRBV19 and TRBJ1-5, the full variable domain reads DGGITQSPKYLFRKEGQNVTLSCEQNLNHDAMYWYRQDPGQGLRLIYYSQIVNDFQKGDIAEGYSVSREKKESFPLTVTSAQKNPTAFYLCASKDNDQPQHFGDGTRLSIL.

This clone was seen a single time. The CDR3 DNA is TGTGCCAGCAGTTTCGATCCGGGACAGGGTACCTACGAGCAGTACTTC. Protein product: CASSFDPGQGTYEQYF. This chain connects TRBV27 to TRBJ2-7; 9 nucleotides line up with TRBD1. V lost 3 bases to trimming and J lost 2 bases; unmatched junction nucleotides: 8. Looked up from germline, CDR1 is MNHEY and CDR2 is SMNVEV (reference sequence). CDR3 length: 16 residues.

The chain recombines TRBV6-1 with TRBJ2-5; 9 bases fit TRBD1. CDR3 size: 15 residues. Germline V gene lookup returns CDR1 MNHNS and CDR2 SASEGT. V lost 4 bases, J lost 10 bases, and 13 bases stayed unmatched. This chain's CDR3 is CASSAKTDRGWGQYF. The DNA for the CDR3 is TGTGCCAGCAGTGCTAAAACGGACAGGGGATGGGGCCAGTACTTC.

The rearrangement joins TRBV10-3 to TRBJ2-1; no definite D call. The V gene lost 2 bases and the J gene lost 8 bases, with 10 bases spanning the gap. The CDR3 consists of 13 residues. Germline values: CDR1 ENHRY, CDR2 SYGVKD. CDR3 DNA sequence: TGTGCCATCAGTGAGCCGGGCCGTGATGAGCAGTTCTTC. Amino acid sequence: CAISEPGRDEQFF.

V usage is TRBV15 and J usage is TRBJ2-1; 7 nucleotides match TRBD2. With V trimmed by 10 bases and J by 9 bases, 18 bases remained unmatched. The germline V gene encodes CDR1 LNHNV and CDR2 YYDKDF (reference sequence). The CDR3 length is 15 residues. CDR3 sequence reads: CAIRNGAGAVGEQFF. Here the CDR3 DNA reads TGTGCCATCCGCAACGGGGCGGGAGCAGTCGGTGAGCAGTTCTTC.

This chain joins TRBV18 and TRBJ2-7; 9 bases are a match to TRBD2. Germline V lookup: CDR1 KGHSH, CDR2 LQKENI. Unmatched junction bases numbered 6, after V lost 3 bases and J lost 6 bases. This CDR3 is built from 14 residues. CDR3 bases: TGTGCCAGCTCACCGAGCGCGGGAGGGCCCGAGCAGTACTTC. This gives the protein CASSPSAGGPEQYF.

J is TRBJ2-1 and V is TRBV19; D remains unclear. Deletions cut 5 bases from V and 6 bases from J, with 17 bases between. Per the germline V gene, CDR1 is LNHDA and CDR2 is SQIVND (reference sequence). The CDR3 runs to 15 residues. The CDR3 sequence is CASSSSSRRVNEQFF. The CDR3 DNA sequence: TGTGCCAGTAGTTCGTCTAGTAGGCGAGTCAATGAGCAGTTCTTC.

This sequence joins TRBV6-1 and TRBJ1-2; 7 bases line up with TRBD1. From germline, CDR1 is MNHNS and CDR2 SASEGT. V dropped 6 bases and J dropped 5; count of bases not matched to a gene: 9. This CDR3 is built from 14 residues. The CDR3 DNA sequence: TGTGCCAGCAGACCGGCCGACAGGGTATATGGCTACACCTTC. Translation gives CASRPADRVYGYTF.

This chain joins TRBV5-6 and TRBJ2-7; no firm D call. The CDR3 totals 13 residues. Looked up from germline, CDR1 is SGHDT and CDR2 is YYEEEE. Trimming stripped 4 bases from V and 2 bases from J, with 10 bases between. The CDR3 here is CASSQVWAYEQYF. As DNA, the CDR3 is TGTGCCAGCAGCCAGGTATGGGCCTACGAGCAGTACTTC.

The genes are TRBV7-7 and TRBJ2-2; D uncertain. The V end lost 2 bases, the J end lost 6 bases, and 13 bases lay between the germline ends. Germline CDR1 is SSHAT and CDR2 is FNYEAQ (reference sequence). The CDR3 consists of 15 residues. The CDR3 coding sequence is TGTGCCAGCAGCTTACTCACGGCATCGGCCGGGGAGCTGTTTTTT. Translated, it gives CASSLLTASAGELFF.

The genes are TRBV7-2 and TRBJ2-5; 9 nucleotides align to TRBD2. This CDR3 spans 16 amino acids. Trimming took 10 bases from V and 5 from J; bases not matched to a gene: 17. The V gene's germline CDR1 is SGHTA and CDR2 FQGNSA. CDR3: CATEAGWASGMETQYF. The CDR3 region has the DNA TGTGCCACCGAGGCAGGGTGGGCTAGCGGGATGGAGACCCAGTACTTC.

V gene TRBV14 combines with J gene TRBJ2-1; D unclear. Trimming removed 1 base from V and 8 bases from J, with 9 bases in between. The germline CDR1 and CDR2 sequences are SGHDN and FVKESK. This CDR3 is built from 13 residues. DNA of the CDR3: TGTGCCAGCAGCCAAGTGTTTGGGCATGAGCAGTTCTTC. Protein: CASSQVFGHEQFF. Full variable domain (rest looked up from reference TRBV14 and TRBJ2-1): EAGVTQFPSHSVIEKGQTVTLRCDPISGHDNLYWYRRVMGKEIKFLLHFVKESKQDESGMPNNRFLAERTGGTYSTLKVQPAELEDSGVYFCASSQVFGHEQFFGPGTRLTVL.

A remark on this clone: The sample carries other DNA sequences with the same CDR3. The chain's CDR3 is CASSPGTVNTEAFF. Here the CDR3 DNA reads TGTGCCAGCAGTCCCGGGACAGTGAACACTGAAGCTTTCTTT. The chain couples TRBV28 to TRBJ1-1; TRBD1 matches at 7 bases. Germline V gives CDR1 MDHEN, CDR2 SYDVKM. After removal of 5 bases from V and 0 bases from J, the junction contained 3 bases not matched to a gene. CDR3 length: 14 amino acids.

The count of this clone is one. The V gene is TRBV11-1, the J gene TRBJ1-1; 9 nucleotides line up with TRBD1. CDR1 is SGHAT and CDR2 is FQDESV in the germline V gene (reference sequence). The CDR3 has 18 amino acids. V was pared by 2 bases and J by 5 bases, with 15 bases of the junction left unmatched. CDR3 sequence: CASSLKRQGVAWGTEAFF. For the CDR3, the DNA is TGTGCCAGCAGCTTAAAGAGACAGGGGGTCGCTTGGGGAACTGAAGCTTTCTTT.

The genes are TRBV5-1 and TRBJ2-7, with D perhaps TRBD1 or TRBD2 (5 bases each). V was pared by 0 bases and J by 9 bases, with 16 bases between. Germline V gene sequence: CDR1 SGHRS, CDR2 YFSETQ. The CDR3 is 14 amino acids. CDR3 loop: CASSLAGFLRGQYF. Written as DNA, the CDR3 is TGCGCCAGCAGCTTGGCCGGCTTTTTGAGGGGGCAGTACTTC.

CDR3 protein: CASSEGTSGRGSNEQFF. Here the CDR3 DNA reads TGTGCCAGCAGTGAAGGGACTAGCGGGAGGGGGAGCAATGAGCAGTTCTTC. The V call is TRBV6-1, the J call TRBJ2-1; 15 bases align to TRBD2. Germline V gives CDR1 MNHNS, CDR2 SASEGT. This CDR3 comprises 17 residues. V shed 1 base and J 6 bases; nucleotides not matched to a gene: 4.

This chain connects TRBV15 to TRBJ2-7; no clear D. This CDR3 is 16 amino acids long. CDR1 and CDR2 from the germline V gene are LNHNV and YYDKDF (reference sequence). Trimming took 0 bases from V and 2 from J, leaving 14 bases between them. CDR3 sequence reads: CATSRDQGIPAYEQYF. The DNA of the CDR3 is TGTGCCACCAGCAGAGATCAAGGAATACCTGCCTACGAGCAGTACTTC.

The chain uses TRBV5-1 and TRBJ2-4, with 12 positions matching TRBD2. The CDR3 consists of 13 residues. The ends lost 5 bases at V and 15 bases at J; junction bases unmatched: 9. Germline loops: CDR1 SGHRS, CDR2 YFSETQ. The CDR3 spells CASRLTSGRFWYF. The CDR3 DNA reads TGCGCCAGCAGATTAACTAGCGGGAGGTTCTGGTACTTC.

The chain uses TRBV5-1 and TRBJ2-5; tentative D call: TRBD1 (6 bases). V lost 2 bases, J lost 5 bases, and 16 bases lay in between. Germline assignment: CDR1 SGHRS and CDR2 YFSETQ. The CDR3 is 15 residues long. The CDR3, as DNA: TGCGCCAGCAGCTTAATTACGGACAGCCCCGAGACCCAGTACTTC. The encoded protein is CASSLITDSPETQYF.

The chain recombines TRBV2 with TRBJ2-1; possibly TRBD2 for D (5 bases). The length of the CDR3 is 14 residues. V lost 6 bases and J lost 2, with 11 bases in between. Germline lookup yields CDR1 SNHLY and CDR2 FYNNEI. CDR3 DNA: TGTGCCAGCAGGGAGGTTGGGGCCTACAATGAGCAGTTCTTC. It specifies CASREVGAYNEQFF. Together with reference TRBV2 and TRBJ2-1, the CDR3 gives the full variable domain: EPEVTQTPSHQVTQMGQEVILRCVPISNHLYFYWYRQILGQKVEFLVSFYNNEISEKSEIFDDQFSVERPDGSNFTLKIRSTKLEDSAMYFCASREVGAYNEQFFGPGTRLTVL.